The clone carrying this T cell receptor beta chain was counted a single time. This record comes from a study of blood T cells in healthy people across ages. Using a J-beta primer mix together with a sample-barcoded 5' primer, a second PCR was run for about 6 to 11 cycles. MiXCR, applied by TCRdb to the 5' RACE reads, yields one record per CDR3 protein. The sample carries 450,000 to 650,000 distinct CDR3 sequences, 20% to 30% recorded once. The germline V gene has CDR1 SGHTA and CDR2 FQGNSA. There are 14 residues in the CDR3. The germline V and J ends were trimmed by 5 bases and 2 bases, with 13 bases remaining between them. This same sample was also part of a study on T cells of mothers and their children. That source notes: In both related and unrelated pairs, TCR recombination output is shaped similarly by thymic selection.

The specimen sequenced was blood. This chain connects TRBV7-2 to TRBJ2-7; no clear D. This receptor was taken from a boy between 5 and 17 years old in good health. CDR3 residues: CASSPDLGTYEQYF. CDR3 in DNA: TGTGCCAGCAGCCCGGATTTGGGAACCTACGAGCAGTACTTC.